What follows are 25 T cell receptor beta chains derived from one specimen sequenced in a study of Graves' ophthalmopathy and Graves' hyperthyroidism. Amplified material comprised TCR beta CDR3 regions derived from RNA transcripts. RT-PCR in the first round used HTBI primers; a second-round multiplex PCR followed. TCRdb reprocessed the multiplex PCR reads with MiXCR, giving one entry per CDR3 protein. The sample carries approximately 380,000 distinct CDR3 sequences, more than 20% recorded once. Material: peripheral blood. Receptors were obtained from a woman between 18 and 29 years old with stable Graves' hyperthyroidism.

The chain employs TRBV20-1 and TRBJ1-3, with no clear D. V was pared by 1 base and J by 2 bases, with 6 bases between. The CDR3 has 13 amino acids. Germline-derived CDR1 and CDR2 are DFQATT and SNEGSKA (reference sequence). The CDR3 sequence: CSARVPAGNTIYF. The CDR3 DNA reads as TGCAGTGCTAGAGTCCCGGCTGGAAACACCATATATTTT.

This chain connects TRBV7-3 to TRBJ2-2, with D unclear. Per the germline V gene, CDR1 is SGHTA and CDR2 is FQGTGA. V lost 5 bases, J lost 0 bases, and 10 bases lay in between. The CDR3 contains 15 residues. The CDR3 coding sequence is TGTGCCAGCAGCACGGAGAGAGCGAACACCGGGGAGCTGTTTTTT. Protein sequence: CASSTERANTGELFF.

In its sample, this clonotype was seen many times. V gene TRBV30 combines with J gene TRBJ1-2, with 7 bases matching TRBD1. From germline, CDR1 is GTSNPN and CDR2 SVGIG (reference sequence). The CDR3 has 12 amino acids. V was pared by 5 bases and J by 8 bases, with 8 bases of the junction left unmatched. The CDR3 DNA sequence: TGTGCCTGGTACCGACAGGGAGGCGGCTACACCTTC. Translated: CAWYRQGGGYTF.

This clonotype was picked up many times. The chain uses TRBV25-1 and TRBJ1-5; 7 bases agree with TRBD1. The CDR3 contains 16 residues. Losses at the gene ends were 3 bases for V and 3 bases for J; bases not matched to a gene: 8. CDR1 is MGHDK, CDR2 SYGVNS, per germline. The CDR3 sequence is CASSDNRGKANQPQHF. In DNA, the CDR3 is TGTGCCAGCAGTGATAACAGGGGAAAGGCCAATCAGCCCCAGCATTTT.

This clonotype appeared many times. The chain's CDR3 is CASLKALRGAPNEQYF. The CDR3 bases are TGTGCCAGCTTGAAGGCCCTCCGGGGGGCTCCCAACGAGCAGTACTTC. This chain uses TRBV11-2 with TRBJ2-7, with a possible D match to TRBD2 (7 bases). The V end lost 8 bases, the J end lost 5 bases, and 25 bases lay between the germline ends. Germline V gives CDR1 SGHAT, CDR2 FQNNGV. The length of the CDR3 is 16 residues.

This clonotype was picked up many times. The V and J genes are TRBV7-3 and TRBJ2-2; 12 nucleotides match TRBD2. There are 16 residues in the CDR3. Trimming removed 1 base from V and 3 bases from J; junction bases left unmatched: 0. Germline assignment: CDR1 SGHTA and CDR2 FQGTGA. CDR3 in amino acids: CASSLRLAGDTGELFF. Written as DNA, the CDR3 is TGTGCCAGCAGCTTAAGACTAGCGGGGGACACCGGGGAGCTGTTTTTT.

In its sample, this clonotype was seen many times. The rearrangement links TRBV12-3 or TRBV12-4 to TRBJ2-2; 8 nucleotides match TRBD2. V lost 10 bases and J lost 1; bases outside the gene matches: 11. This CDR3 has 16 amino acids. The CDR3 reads CAIDGPAGGNTGELFF. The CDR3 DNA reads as TGTGCCATCGATGGTCCCGCGGGAGGGAACACCGGGGAGCTGTTTTTT.

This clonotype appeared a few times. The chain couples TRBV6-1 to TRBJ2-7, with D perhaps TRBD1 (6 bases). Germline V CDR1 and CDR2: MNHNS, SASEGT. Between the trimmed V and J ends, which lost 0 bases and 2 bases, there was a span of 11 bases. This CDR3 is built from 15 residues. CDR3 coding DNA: TGTGCCAGCAGTGAAGCACAGGGCGTCCCCTACGAGCAGTACTTC. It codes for CASSEAQGVPYEQYF.

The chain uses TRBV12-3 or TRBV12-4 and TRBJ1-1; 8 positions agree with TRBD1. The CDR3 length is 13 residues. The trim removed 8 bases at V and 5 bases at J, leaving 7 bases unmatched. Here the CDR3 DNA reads TGTGCCAGCCAGGGGGCCATGGGGACTGAAGCTTTCTTT. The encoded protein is CASQGAMGTEAFF.

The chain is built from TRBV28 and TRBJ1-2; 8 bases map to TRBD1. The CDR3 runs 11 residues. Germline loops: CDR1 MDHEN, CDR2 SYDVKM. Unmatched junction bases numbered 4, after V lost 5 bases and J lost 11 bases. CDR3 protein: CASSKRTGYTF. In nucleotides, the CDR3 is TGTGCCAGCAGTAAAAGGACAGGGTACACCTTC.

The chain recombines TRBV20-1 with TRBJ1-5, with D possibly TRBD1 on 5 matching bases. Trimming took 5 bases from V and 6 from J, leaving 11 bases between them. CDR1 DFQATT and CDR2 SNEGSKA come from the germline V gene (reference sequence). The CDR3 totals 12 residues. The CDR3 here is CSAGRDVQPQHF. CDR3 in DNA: TGCAGTGCTGGGAGGGACGTTCAGCCCCAGCATTTT.

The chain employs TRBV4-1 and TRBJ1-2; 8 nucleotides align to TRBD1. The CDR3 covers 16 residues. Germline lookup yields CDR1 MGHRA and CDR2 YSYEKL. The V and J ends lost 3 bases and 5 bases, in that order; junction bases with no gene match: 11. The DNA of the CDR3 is TGCGCCAGCAGCCAGAATCCGGACAGGGCCCTTTATGGCTACACCTTC. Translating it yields CASSQNPDRALYGYTF.

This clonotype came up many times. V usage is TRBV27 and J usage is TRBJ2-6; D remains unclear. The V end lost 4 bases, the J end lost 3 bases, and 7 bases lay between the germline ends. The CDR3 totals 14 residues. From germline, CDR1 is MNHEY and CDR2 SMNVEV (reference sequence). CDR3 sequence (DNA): TGTGCCAGCAGTTCCAGTAGTGGGGCCAACGTCCTGACTTTC. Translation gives CASSSSSGANVLTF.

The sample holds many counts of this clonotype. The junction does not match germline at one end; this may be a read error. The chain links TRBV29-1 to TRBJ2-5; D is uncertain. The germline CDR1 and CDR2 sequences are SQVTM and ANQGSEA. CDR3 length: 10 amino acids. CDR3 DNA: TGCAGCGCCGATAGAGAGCCCCAGTACTTC. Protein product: CSADREPQYF.

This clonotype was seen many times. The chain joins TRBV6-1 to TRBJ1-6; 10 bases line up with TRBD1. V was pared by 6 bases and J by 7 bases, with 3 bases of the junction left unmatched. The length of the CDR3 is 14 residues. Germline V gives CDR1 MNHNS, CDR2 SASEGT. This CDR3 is CASRPGQGNSPLHF. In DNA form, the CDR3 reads TGTGCCAGCAGACCGGGACAGGGGAATTCACCCCTCCACTTT.

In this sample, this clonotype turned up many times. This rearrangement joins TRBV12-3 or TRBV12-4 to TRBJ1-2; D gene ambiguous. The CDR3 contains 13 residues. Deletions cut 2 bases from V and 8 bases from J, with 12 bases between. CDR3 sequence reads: CASSLSYPGGYTF. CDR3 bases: TGTGCCAGCAGTTTAAGTTATCCGGGGGGCTACACCTTC.

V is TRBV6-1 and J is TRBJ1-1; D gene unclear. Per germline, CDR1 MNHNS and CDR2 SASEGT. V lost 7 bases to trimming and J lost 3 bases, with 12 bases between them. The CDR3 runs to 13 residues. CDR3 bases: TGTGCCAGCACCGAACAAGGTTACACTGAAGCTTTCTTT. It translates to CASTEQGYTEAFF.

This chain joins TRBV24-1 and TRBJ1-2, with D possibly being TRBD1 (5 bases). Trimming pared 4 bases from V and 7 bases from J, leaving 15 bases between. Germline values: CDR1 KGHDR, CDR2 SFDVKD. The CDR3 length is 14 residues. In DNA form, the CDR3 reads TGTGCCACCAGTGACCGACGGGGGTTCAGTGGCTACACCTTC. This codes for CATSDRRGFSGYTF.

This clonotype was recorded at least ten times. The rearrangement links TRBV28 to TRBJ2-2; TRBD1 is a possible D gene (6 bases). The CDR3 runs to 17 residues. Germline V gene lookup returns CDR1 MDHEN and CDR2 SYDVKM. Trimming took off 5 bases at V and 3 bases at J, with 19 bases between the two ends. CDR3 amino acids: CASSPAGQFLDTGELFF. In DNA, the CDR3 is TGTGCCAGCAGTCCCGCAGGACAGTTTTTGGACACCGGGGAGCTGTTTTTT.

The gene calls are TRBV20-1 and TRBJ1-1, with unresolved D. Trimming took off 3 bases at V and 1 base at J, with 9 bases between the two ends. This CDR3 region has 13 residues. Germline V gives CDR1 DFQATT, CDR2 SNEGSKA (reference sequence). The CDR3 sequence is CSASVQENTEAFF. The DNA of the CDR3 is TGCAGTGCTAGTGTCCAGGAGAACACTGAAGCTTTCTTT.

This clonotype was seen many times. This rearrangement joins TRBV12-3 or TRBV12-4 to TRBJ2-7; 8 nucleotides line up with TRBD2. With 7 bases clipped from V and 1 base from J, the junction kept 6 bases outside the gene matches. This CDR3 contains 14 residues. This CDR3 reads CASTTSGPSYEQYF. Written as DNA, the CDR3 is TGTGCCAGCACTACTAGCGGTCCTTCCTACGAGCAGTACTTC.

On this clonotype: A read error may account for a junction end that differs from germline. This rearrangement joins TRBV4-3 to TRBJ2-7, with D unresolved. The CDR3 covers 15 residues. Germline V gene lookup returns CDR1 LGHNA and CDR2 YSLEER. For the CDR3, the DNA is TGCGCCATCAGCCAAGATCGTGGCAGTGTTCACGAGCAGTACTTC. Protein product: CAISQDRGSVHEQYF.

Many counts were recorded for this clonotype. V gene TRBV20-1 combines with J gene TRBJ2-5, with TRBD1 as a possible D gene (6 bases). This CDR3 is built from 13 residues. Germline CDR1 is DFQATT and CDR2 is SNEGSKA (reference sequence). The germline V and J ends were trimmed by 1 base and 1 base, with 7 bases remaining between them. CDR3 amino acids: CSARGDIQETQYF. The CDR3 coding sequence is TGCAGTGCTAGAGGGGACATCCAAGAGACCCAGTACTTC.

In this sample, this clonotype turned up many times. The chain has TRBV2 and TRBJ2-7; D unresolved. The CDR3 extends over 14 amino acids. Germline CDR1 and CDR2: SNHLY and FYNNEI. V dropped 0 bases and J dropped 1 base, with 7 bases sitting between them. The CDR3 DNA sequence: TGTGCCAGCAGTGAAGCAGTTTTTTCCTACGAGCAGTACTTC. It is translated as CASSEAVFSYEQYF.

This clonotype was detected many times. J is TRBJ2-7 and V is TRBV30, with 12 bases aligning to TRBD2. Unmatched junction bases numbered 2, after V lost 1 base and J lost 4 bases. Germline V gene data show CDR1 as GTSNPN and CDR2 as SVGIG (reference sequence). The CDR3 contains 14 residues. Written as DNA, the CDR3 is TGTGCCTGGAGTGGGGGACTAGCGGGTTACGAGCAGTACTTC. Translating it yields CAWSGGLAGYEQYF. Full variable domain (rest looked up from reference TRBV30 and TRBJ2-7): SQTIHQWPATLVQPVGSPLSLECTVEGTSNPNLYWYRQAAGRGLQLLFYSVGIGQISSEVPQNLSASRPQDRQFILSSKKLLLSDSGFYLCAWSGGLAGYEQYFGPGTRLTVT.